The rows below give T cell receptor beta chains drawn from one sample of a study of OX40 agonist ivuxolimab in advanced cancers. Using immunoSEQ multiplex PCR, the repertoire was profiled, and TCRdb retains in-frame clones only, with some absent. The sample includes about 100,000 clones, roughly nine tenths of them seen just once. The starting material was CD4+ or CD8+ T cells sorted from blood, obtained in a trial of the OX40 agonist ivuxolimab. These receptor sequences come from an adult with an advanced solid tumor such as melanoma, head and neck, liver or kidney cancer. Each CDR3 is given with its conserved first and last residue. A D gene is named only where the DNA matches it firmly. Size is omitted from some rows. Given values are once, few, many or a class for expanded clones.

V	D	J	size	DNA	CDR3
TRBV28	.	TRBJ2-2	.	TGTGCCAGCAGTTTATACCGATCCGGGGAGCTGTTTTTT	CASSLYRSGELFF
TRBV5-4	TRBD2	TRBJ2-2	.	TGTGCCAGCAGCTCGCCGGGAGGGAACACCGGGGAGCTGTTTTTT	CASSSPGGNTGELFF
TRBV19	TRBD2	TRBJ2-1	.	TGTGCCAGCGGGACTAGCGGGAGGAACGAGTACAATGAGCAGTTCTTC	CASGTSGRNEYNEQFF
TRBV11-2	TRBD2	TRBJ2-3	.	TGTGCCAGCAGCGGGCGACTAGCGGGAGCACCAGATACGCAGTATTTT	CASSGRLAGAPDTQYF
TRBV18	.	TRBJ2-7	.	TGTGCCAGCTCCCCCTTTCCCAGCAGGAGCTCCTACGAGCAGTACTTC	CASSPFPSRSSYEQYF
TRBV6-5	TRBD1	TRBJ1-2	.	TGTGCCAGCAGTCAATTACAGGGGGGAAGTGGCTACACCTTC	CASSQLQGGSGYTF
TRBV7-3	.	TRBJ2-5	.	TGTGCCAGCAGCCCTACAGGGTACGGCGAGACCCAGTACTTC	CASSPTGYGETQYF
TRBV6-1	TRBD2	TRBJ2-7	.	TGTGCCGCGGAAGGGTTCAGGACTAGCGAGCAGTACTTC	CAAEGFRTSEQYF
TRBV4-2	.	TRBJ2-7	.	TGTGCCAGCAGCCAAGACAGGAATAGGGGGGTCTACGAGCAGTACTTC	CASSQDRNRGVYEQYF
TRBV11-2	TRBD1	TRBJ2-3	.	TGTGCCAGCAGCTCGGGACAGCTACAGAATACGCAGTATTTT	CASSSGQLQNTQYF
TRBV6-5	TRBD1	TRBJ2-4	.	TGTGCCAGCAGTTACTCGAAACAGGGGGTCAACATTCAGTACTTC	CASSYSKQGVNIQYF
TRBV5-6	.	TRBJ2-3	.	TGTGCCAGCAGCGTGAAACTAGGAACCACAGATACGCAGTATTTT	CASSVKLGTTDTQYF
TRBV19	.	TRBJ2-7	.	TGTGCCAGTGGGGTCCGCGAGTCTGGCGAGCAGTACTTC	CASGVRESGEQYF
TRBV9	TRBD2	TRBJ2-3	.	TGTGCCAGCAGCACCACTAGCGGGAGCGGGACAGATACGCAGTATTTT	CASSTTSGSGTDTQYF
TRBV10-3	TRBD1	TRBJ2-7	.	TGTGCCATCAGTGCCCCGGGACAGGTTGGATACGAGCAGTACTTC	CAISAPGQVGYEQYF
TRBV5-8	.	TRBJ2-1	.	TGTGCCAGCAGCTTGGAATGGAGATTGGACAATGAGCAGTTCTTC	CASSLEWRLDNEQFF
TRBV7-9	TRBD1	TRBJ2-3	.	TGTGCCAGCAGCTTAGCTCAGGGGGCAGATACGCAGTATTTT	CASSLAQGADTQYF
TRBV9	.	TRBJ1-5	.	TGTGCCAGCAGCGTAGGAGGGGCCCGATCGCCCCAGCATTTT	CASSVGGARSPQHF
TRBV9	.	TRBJ2-3	.	TGTGCCAGCAGCTTCTCGCCCACAGATACGCAGTATTTT	CASSFSPTDTQYF
TRBV2	TRBD2	TRBJ2-1	.	TGTGCCAGCAAGGCTAGCGGGTTCTACAATGAGCAGTTCTTC	CASKASGFYNEQFF
TRBV18	.	TRBJ2-5	.	TGTGCCAGCTCACCGGCGGGACCCCCGACGGAGACCCAGTACTTC	CASSPAGPPTETQYF
TRBV4-2	TRBD1	TRBJ1-5	.	TGTGCCAGCAGCGTCGCCGGGACAGGTGGTGTTTGGCCCCAGCATTTT	CASSVAGTGGVWPQHF
TRBV7-2	TRBD2	TRBJ2-1	.	TGTGCCAGCAGTCTCACGGGAGGCAGCTCCTACAATGAGCAGTTCTTC	CASSLTGGSSYNEQFF
TRBV4-2	TRBD1	TRBJ1-1	once	TGTGCCAGCAGCCACCCTCGAGGGGGCATTCGGAACACTGAAGCTTTCTTT	CASSHPRGGIRNTEAFF
TRBV27	.	TRBJ2-1	.	TGTGCCAGCAGTTTCGGGGGTCCGCGCTACAATGAGCAGTTCTTC	CASSFGGPRYNEQFF
TRBV11-2	.	TRBJ2-5	.	TGTGCCAGCAGCCCCGGGACGCGGAGGGAGACCCAGTACTTC	CASSPGTRRETQYF
TRBV10-3	TRBD2	TRBJ2-1	few	TGTGCCATCAGTCAAGGAAGTCTAGCGGGAGGGGACAATGAGCAGTTCTTC	CAISQGSLAGGDNEQFF
TRBV7-2	.	TRBJ1-6	.	TGTGCCAGCAGCCCAACAAACTCCTATAATTCACCCCTCCACTTT	CASSPTNSYNSPLHF
TRBV27	.	TRBJ2-3	.	TGTGCCAGCAGTCCCCGACCCCCAGGGGCCCACCGCACAGATACGCAGTATTTT	CASSPRPPGAHRTDTQYF
TRBV4-2	.	TRBJ1-6	.	TGTGCCAGCAGCCAAGAAACGGGGGGAACATCACCCCTCCACTTT	CASSQETGGTSPLHF
TRBV7-9	.	TRBJ1-1	.	TGTGCCAGCAGCTCCGGTATGGGACACACTGAAGCTTTCTTT	CASSSGMGHTEAFF
TRBV5-6	TRBD1	TRBJ2-7	.	TGTGCCAGCAGCGGGACCGGGACAGGGGATCTCTACGAGCAGTACTTC	CASSGTGTGDLYEQYF
TRBV28	.	TRBJ2-5	.	TGTGCCAGCAGTTTACTAGCCAGACAAGAGACCCAGTACTTC	CASSLLARQETQYF
TRBV11-2	.	TRBJ1-3	.	TGTGCCAGCAGCTACCAACTAGTGGAGGGAAACACCATATATTTT	CASSYQLVEGNTIYF
TRBV6-4	.	TRBJ2-1	.	TGTGCCAGCAGTGATTACCCCCCAGGGGAGCAGTTCTTC	CASSDYPPGEQFF
TRBV4-2	TRBD1	TRBJ1-4	.	TGTGCCAGCAGCCAAGCGGTACAGGGGGCGAATGAAAAACTGTTTTTT	CASSQAVQGANEKLFF
TRBV4-1	.	TRBJ1-2	.	TGCGCCAGCAGCCAAGCCCAAACTGGAGGGAACTATGGCTACACCTTC	CASSQAQTGGNYGYTF
TRBV4-1	TRBD2	TRBJ2-5	.	TGCGCCAGCAGCCATGGACTGGGACTAGCAGAAGAGACCCAGTACTTC	CASSHGLGLAEETQYF
TRBV4-1	.	TRBJ2-5	once	TGCGCCAGCAGCCAAGGGACAGGAGGGGAGACCCAGTACTTC	CASSQGTGGETQYF
TRBV7-2	.	TRBJ2-2	.	TGTGCCAGCAGCTCGATGACCGATGGGCTGTTTTTT	CASSSMTDGLFF
TRBV11-2	TRBD2	TRBJ2-1	.	TGTGCCAGCAGCCTTAGCGGGACCTACAATGAGCAGTTCTTC	CASSLSGTYNEQFF
TRBV6-1	TRBD1	TRBJ1-5	few	TGTGCCAGCAACGACAGGGGGCAGCAGCCCCAGCATTTT	CASNDRGQQPQHF
TRBV18	TRBD2	TRBJ2-1	.	TGTGCCAGCTCCCTCCGTCAGACTAGCGCAAACAATGAGCAGTTCTTC	CASSLRQTSANNEQFF
TRBV7-2	TRBD2	TRBJ2-7	.	TGTGCCAGCAGCCCGTCTAGCGGTTACTCCTACGAGCAGTACTTC	CASSPSSGYSYEQYF
TRBV2	TRBD2	TRBJ2-7	.	TGTGCCAGCAGGACGGGACTAGGACCCTACGAGCAGTACTTC	CASRTGLGPYEQYF
TRBV18	.	TRBJ2-2	.	TGTGCCAGCTCACCCCAGACGAACACCGGGGAGCTGTTTTTT	CASSPQTNTGELFF
TRBV4-3	.	TRBJ2-7	.	TGCGCCAGCAGCTCGGTTGTAGGCGCCTCCTACGAGCAGTACTTC	CASSSVVGASYEQYF
TRBV5-1	TRBD2	TRBJ2-3	.	TGCGCCAGCAGCTTGGGGGTAGCGGGCGGCACAGATACGCAGTATTTT	CASSLGVAGGTDTQYF
TRBV30	.	TRBJ2-1	.	TGTGCCTGGAGTGTATCAGCGCGTAACAATGAGCAGTTCTTC	CAWSVSARNNEQFF
TRBV19	.	TRBJ2-2	.	TGTGCCAGTAGTAGTGGTAAGGTGGCCGGGGAGCTGTTTTTT	CASSSGKVAGELFF
TRBV5-1	TRBD2	TRBJ2-1	.	TGCGCCAGCAGCTTGGTGGTTACTAGCGGGAAGGATGAGCAGTTCTTC	CASSLVVTSGKDEQFF
TRBV30	.	TRBJ2-3	.	TGTGCCTGGAGAACTTCATATACGCAGTATTTT	CAWRTSYTQYF
TRBV5-1	TRBD1	TRBJ1-5	.	TGCGCCAGCAGCACCGGGACAGGGGGTAATCAGCCCCAGCATTTT	CASSTGTGGNQPQHF
TRBV5-4	.	TRBJ1-2	.	TGTGCCAGCAGCTTGGGGGGCCTTGGCTACACCTTC	CASSLGGLGYTF
TRBV9	TRBD2	TRBJ2-3	.	TGTGCCAGCGGAACTAGCGGGAGGGGTGATACGCAGTATTTT	CASGTSGRGDTQYF
TRBV6-5	.	TRBJ1-2	.	TGTGCCAGCAGTCGGCCGGACAACTATGGCTACACCTTC	CASSRPDNYGYTF
TRBV5-5	.	TRBJ2-7	.	TGTGCCAGCACTAGGGCGGGACCCTACGAGCAGTACTTC	CASTRAGPYEQYF
TRBV10-2	.	TRBJ1-5	.	TGCGCCAGCAGTCAGGGTGGTAGGCAGCCCCAGCATTTT	CASSQGGRQPQHF
TRBV28	TRBD1	TRBJ1-2	few	TGTGCCAGCAGTCAGGGGGTTGGGCCGGTTGGCTATGGCTACACCTTC	CASSQGVGPVGYGYTF